This TCR beta chain derives from a study of T cells in Graves' hyperthyroidism and ophthalmopathy. The investigators amplified TCR beta CDR3 regions from RNA transcripts. First-round RT-PCR of the TCR CDR3 relied on the HTBI primer set. MiXCR, applied by TCRdb to the multiplex PCR reads, yields one record per CDR3 protein. The sample comprises roughly 630,000 distinct CDR3 sequences, 15% to 18% of which are singletons, and around 6.6% rests with the top ten. Graves' hyperthyroidism qualified as stable when ophthalmopathy did not progress within 18 months. With a duration under 2 months, the hyperthyroidism was newly diagnosed in patients aged 18 to 65. This clonotype was counted a single time. Its target is unknown. This may be a read error, as it is one base from a much larger clone. CDR1 and CDR2 (germline): SGHTA, FQGTGA. CDR3 length equals 19 residues. Points from the study as a whole: In the analysis, a 13 V-J model separated ophthalmopathy from stable hyperthyroidism. The blood repertoire included most of the expanded thyroid clonotypes above 0.001.

V is TRBV7-3 and J is TRBJ2-2; 14 bases are shared with TRBD2. Sequencing was performed on blood. The receptor's source is a woman in her twenties or thirties with Graves' hyperthyroidism. The CDR3 sequence: CACSPRGLAGEWYTGELFF. DNA for the CDR3: TGTGCCTGCAGCCCACGGGGACTAGCGGGAGAATGGTACACCGGGGAGCTGTTTTTT.